This TCR beta chain was profiled in a study of beta chain features in type 1 diabetes. Background on the study: Examination of sorted cells across all samples involved 98,000,000 or so cells.

Overall study findings and caveats: Moderate but significant shortening of TCRB CDR3s was recorded in all four CD4+ subsets from Type 1 diabetes patients. Whether HLA type influences TCRB rearrangement remained unresolved here.

From germline, CDR1 is LNHDA and CDR2 SQIVND (reference sequence). V gave up 6 bases and J gave up 5 bases, with 17 bases separating them. The CDR3 runs to 15 residues. Sequencing targeted expressed TCRB transcripts, as all isolated RNA had been reverse transcribed. Generated by immunoSEQ multiplex PCR, the TCRdb table keeps only in-frame clones and is missing some. The table includes about 53,000 clones, 60% to 70% detected once. As concerns this clone: What it binds is unknown.

The receptor comes from a woman in her thirties with type 1 diabetes. The sample comprised stem cell memory CD4+ T cells from blood. This rearrangement joins TRBV19 to TRBJ1-5; D gene ambiguous. The CDR3 bases are TGTGCCAGTAGCAATCAAATCGCCGGGGATCAGCCCCAGCATTTT. It is translated as CASSNQIAGDQPQHF.